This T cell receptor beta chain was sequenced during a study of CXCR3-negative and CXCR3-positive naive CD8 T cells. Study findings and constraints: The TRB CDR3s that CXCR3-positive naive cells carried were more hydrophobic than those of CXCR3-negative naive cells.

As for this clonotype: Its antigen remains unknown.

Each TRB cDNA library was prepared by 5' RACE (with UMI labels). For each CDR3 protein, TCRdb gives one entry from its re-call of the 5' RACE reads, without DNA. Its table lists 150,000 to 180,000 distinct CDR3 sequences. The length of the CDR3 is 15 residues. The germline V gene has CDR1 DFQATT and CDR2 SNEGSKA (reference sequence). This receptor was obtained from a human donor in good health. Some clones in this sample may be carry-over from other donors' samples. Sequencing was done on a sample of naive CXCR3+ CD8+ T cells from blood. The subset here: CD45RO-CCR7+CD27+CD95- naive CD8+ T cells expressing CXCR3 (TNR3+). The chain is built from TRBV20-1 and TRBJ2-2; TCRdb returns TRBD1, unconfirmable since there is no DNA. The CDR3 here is CSAIDRRANTGELFF.